The text below deals with one T cell receptor (beta chain). Its antigen remains unknown. Distinct nucleotide sequences in the sample also encode this CDR3. Produced via immunoSEQ multiplex PCR; TCRdb's table is partial and in-frame only. The repertoire consists of about 580,000 clones, with roughly 98% occurring once and the leading ten covering 0.3%. CDR1 and CDR2 (germline): SGHVS, FNYEAQ. V lost 8 bases, J lost 0 bases, and 8 bases lay in between. The CDR3 spans 13 residues. The data were obtained in a study of shared clonotypes between healthy human individuals. Study-wide results and caveats: Naive CD4 clonotypes were shared across several donors at 5% to 6%. Rarefaction showed sorted-subset sequencing was incomplete despite large depth.

It was CD45RO-negative cells, positively selected for CCR7, that made up naive CD8 cells, with terminally differentiated effector memory CD45RA+ cells excluded. The rearrangement links TRBV7-6 to TRBJ2-1; D is unclear. The specimen was naive CD8+ T cells sorted from blood. This TCR was recovered from a man younger than 45 in good health. The CDR3 DNA is TGTGCCAGCCGGCAGTCCTCCTACAATGAGCAGTTCTTC. Protein sequence: CASRQSSYNEQFF.